This T cell receptor beta chain originates from a study of OX40 agonist ivuxolimab in advanced cancers. Study as a whole: The dose-escalation group included hepatocellular carcinoma, melanoma, renal cell carcinoma and head and neck cancer. It was permissible to have had prior anti-PD-1, anti-PD-L1 or anti-CTLA-4 therapy, and around 40% had some.

Clones were sequenced by immunoSEQ multiplex PCR, and TCRdb holds only the in-frame ones, with some missing. The table lists approximately 40,000 clones, over 80% of them singletons. The sample consisted of CD4+ or CD8+ T cells sorted from blood, taken in a trial of the OX40 agonist ivuxolimab. This receptor was obtained from an adult with an advanced solid tumor such as melanoma, head and neck, liver or kidney cancer.

CDR3 bases: TGTGCCAGCTATACTAGCTCTGGGGCCAACGTCCTGACTTTC. Its protein is CASYTSSGANVLTF. The chain has TRBV28 and TRBJ2-6, with a tentative D call TRBD2 (5 bases). The germline gives CDR1 MDHEN, CDR2 SYDVKM. CDR3 length: 14 residues. V shed 8 bases and J shed 0 bases, with 8 bases lying between them.